This is a list of T cell receptor beta chains from one sample in a study of beta chain features in type 1 diabetes. Generated by immunoSEQ multiplex PCR, the TCRdb table keeps only in-frame clones and is missing some. The table shows some 240,000 clones, with 16% occurring only once. Sequencing was performed on naive CD4+ T cells from blood. The source of these receptors is a man aged 30 to 39 with type 1 diabetes. CDR3s include the opening cysteine and the closing phenylalanine or tryptophan. A D gene is named only where the DNA matches it firmly. Some rows mark clone size as missing; the rest say once, few, many or name a class of expanded clone.

>.|TRBV10-3|TRBJ2-3|.
TGTGCCATCAGCCCCGGGGCGTTCCCCACAGATACGCAGTATTTT
CAISPGAFPTDTQYF
>.|TRBV6-5|TRBJ2-5|TRBD1
TGTGCCAGCAGTTTGGGACAGGGGGCAGCCCAGTACTTC
CASSLGQGAAQYF
>few|TRBV4-3|TRBJ2-1|.
TGCGCCAGCAGCCAGAATCTACAGCAGTCCTACAATGAGCAGTTCTTC
CASSQNLQQSYNEQFF
>few|TRBV15|TRBJ2-3|.
TGTGCCACCAGCAGAGAAGGACAGAAGGATACGCAGTATTTT
CATSREGQKDTQYF
>.|TRBV29-1|TRBJ2-4|TRBD2
TGCAGCGGGGGAAGCGGGAGCGAAAACATTCAGTACTTC
CSGGSGSENIQYF
>.|TRBV30|TRBJ1-1|.
TGTGCCTGGAGTGTTTCGCGGAGCGGAACGTCTGAAGCTTTCTTT
CAWSVSRSGTSEAFF
>few|TRBV7-9|TRBJ2-4|.
TGTGCCAGCTCGCCCAGGTCCCTTAGAAACATTCAGTACTTC
CASSPRSLRNIQYF
>.|TRBV28|TRBJ2-1|TRBD2
TGTGCCAGCACAGGGACTAGCGATGAGCAGTTCTTC
CASTGTSDEQFF
>.|TRBV2|TRBJ2-1|.
TGTGCCAGCAGTAGAGGACAAGGAGACTACAATGAGCAGTTCTTC
CASSRGQGDYNEQFF
>.|TRBV28|TRBJ2-7|TRBD1
TGTGCCAGCAGTCCACCCGGGACAGTCTACGAGCAGTACTTC
CASSPPGTVYEQYF
>.|TRBV7-3|TRBJ2-3|TRBD1
TGTGCCAGCAGCACTCGACAGGGTGATACGCAGTATTTT
CASSTRQGDTQYF
>few|TRBV9|TRBJ2-5|.
TGTGCCAGCAGCGTAGGGTCCTTCCAAGAGACCCAGTACTTC
CASSVGSFQETQYF
>.|TRBV5-1|TRBJ2-1|TRBD2
TGCGCCAGCGTACGTGGGACTAGCGGGAGCAATGAGCAGTTCTTC
CASVRGTSGSNEQFF
>.|TRBV30|TRBJ2-7|.
TGTGCCTGGAGTGTTTCTCCCACAGGGAAAGGTCTCGAGCAGTACTTC
CAWSVSPTGKGLEQYF
>.|TRBV4-2|TRBJ2-6|.
TGTGCCAGCAGCCAAGATGGCACTGGGGCCAACGTCCTGACTTTC
CASSQDGTGANVLTF
>few|TRBV27|TRBJ2-2|.
TGTGCCAGCAGTTACCGTACCGGGGAGCTGTTTTTT
CASSYRTGELFF
>.|TRBV28|TRBJ2-1|.
TGTGCCAGCAGTTTAGACAAGTGGTTCTTC
CASSLDKWFF
>few|TRBV5-6|TRBJ2-2|.
TGTGCCAGCAGCTTGGCCGACAGGACCGGGGAGCTGTTTTTT
CASSLADRTGELFF
>.|TRBV30|TRBJ2-3|.
TGTGCCTGGTACCCCACAGATACGCAGTATTTT
CAWYPTDTQYF
>few|TRBV5-1|TRBJ2-1|.
TGCGCCAGCAGCTCCCGAGAGGGGTTCTCCTACAATGAGCAGTTCTTC
CASSSREGFSYNEQFF
>.|TRBV13|TRBJ2-7|TRBD2
TGTGCCAGCAGCTTGGGGACTAGCGGGCAGTACTTC
CASSLGTSGQYF
>.|TRBV7-9|TRBJ2-7|.
TGTGCCAGCAGCCCTCGGGGAGGGGGTTACGAGCAGTACTTC
CASSPRGGGYEQYF
>.|TRBV5-4|TRBJ2-3|.
TGTGCCAGCAGCGGGGGACCGACAGATACGCAGTATTTT
CASSGGPTDTQYF
>.|TRBV30|TRBJ2-7|TRBD2
TGTGCCTGGTCCGCCGGGACTAGCGGAATTTACGAGCAGTACTTC
CAWSAGTSGIYEQYF
>.|TRBV14|TRBJ2-3|.
TGTGCCAGCAGCCAAGATCCAGGGAGGTCAGATACGCAGTATTTT
CASSQDPGRSDTQYF
>few|TRBV29-1|TRBJ2-2|.
TGCAGCGTTTTTCGGGGGAGAAACACCGGGGAGCTGTTTTTT
CSVFRGRNTGELFF
>.|TRBV18|TRBJ1-5|.
TGTGCCAGCTCACCCCGACGGGCCGAACAGCCCCAGCATTTT
CASSPRRAEQPQHF
>.|TRBV9|TRBJ2-7|.
TGTGCCAGCAGCGCCGGTGGGGACACCATCGCTTACCAGCAGTACTTC
CASSAGGDTIAYQQYF
>.|TRBV2|TRBJ2-1|.
TGTGCCAGCAGGCTACAGTTGTATGAGCAGTTCTTC
CASRLQLYEQFF
>.|TRBV20-1|TRBJ2-5|.
TGCAGGGCGGGCACAGCAGAGACCCAGTACTTC
CRAGTAETQYF
>.|TRBV6-6|TRBJ2-7|TRBD2
TGTGCCAGCAGTTATTCCGGGACTAGTGGCACCTACGAGCAGTACTTC
CASSYSGTSGTYEQYF
>few|TRBV7-7|TRBJ2-3|.
TGTGCTAGCAGCTTAGGCCCCAGGGCCACAGATACGCAGTATTTT
CASSLGPRATDTQYF
>.|TRBV7-6|TRBJ2-7|TRBD2
TGTGCCAGCAGCTCGTGGGGCGGGAGAACCTACGAGCAGTACTTC
CASSSWGGRTYEQYF
>few|TRBV5-1|TRBJ2-5|TRBD1
TGCGCCAGCAGCTTGCCCGGTACAGGGGGCCGGGAGACCCAGTACTTC
CASSLPGTGGRETQYF
>.|TRBV30|TRBJ2-7|TRBD2
TGTGCCTGGAGTACCTGGACCGGACTAGCGGGAACCTACGAGCAGTACTTC
CAWSTWTGLAGTYEQYF
>few|TRBV5-5|TRBJ2-1|.
TGTGCCAGCAGCTTGAATCCATCGGTCACCGATCAGTTCTTC
CASSLNPSVTDQFF
>.|TRBV5-1|TRBJ2-1|.
TGCGCCAGCAGCGCCACTAGCTCCTCCTACAATGAGCAGTTCTTC
CASSATSSSYNEQFF
>.|TRBV29-1|TRBJ2-3|.
TGCAGCACCCTCGTCCAGGGCACAGATACGCAGTATTTT
CSTLVQGTDTQYF
>few|TRBV4-2|TRBJ2-5|TRBD2
TGTGCCAGCAGCCGACCGGGACTAGAAGGGACCCAGTACTTC
CASSRPGLEGTQYF
>.|TRBV30|TRBJ2-6|TRBD1
TGTGCCTCGGACAGGGGCTCTGGGGCCAACGTCCTGACTTTC
CASDRGSGANVLTF
>.|TRBV10-3|TRBJ2-3|.
TGTGCCATCAGTTCGGGAGGAACAGGGGATACGCAGTATTTT
CAISSGGTGDTQYF
>few|TRBV4-3|TRBJ2-3|TRBD2
TGCGCCAGCAGCCAAATCAGCGGGAGGTTCACAGATACGCAGTATTTT
CASSQISGRFTDTQYF
>.|TRBV4-2|TRBJ2-3|.
TGTGCCAGCAGCCCCTCCTTCCGGGGAACTGTCGATACGCAGTATTTT
CASSPSFRGTVDTQYF
>few|TRBV6-5|TRBJ2-1|TRBD2
TGTGCCAGCAGTTATAGCGGGAGCTCCTACAATGAGCAGTTCTTC
CASSYSGSSYNEQFF
>few|TRBV2|TRBJ2-6|.
TGTGCCAGCAGTGAAGTGTCGGGGGCCAACGTCCTGACTTTC
CASSEVSGANVLTF
>.|TRBV10-3|TRBJ2-5|.
TGTGCCTCGGCAGGGCAAGAGACCCAGTACTTC
CASAGQETQYF
>few|TRBV30|TRBJ2-1|.
TGTGCCTGGAGGCCCGTCGGTGTGTGGCAGTTCTTC
CAWRPVGVWQFF
>.|TRBV9|TRBJ2-5|.
TGTGCCAGCAGCTCCTCGGTGGCGGGACGGGAGACCCAGTACTTC
CASSSSVAGRETQYF
>few|TRBV30|TRBJ2-7|.
TGTGCCTGGAGTGTTGGCCATCCTAGCTCCTACGAGCAGTACTTC
CAWSVGHPSSYEQYF
>.|TRBV5-6|TRBJ2-1|.
TGTGCCAGCAACCGGGGCAGTTACAATGAGCAGTTCTTC
CASNRGSYNEQFF
>few|TRBV6-5|TRBJ1-5|TRBD1
TGTGCCAGCAGTGAAACAGGGGAGGGGCAGCCCCAGCATTTT
CASSETGEGQPQHF